This entry features one T cell receptor (beta chain) sequence. Patients sequenced had flow cytometry evidence of CD8+CD57+ cell expansion. By the time of blood sampling, patients had still received no therapy. The data were taken from a study of CD8+CD57+ T cells in acquired aplastic anemia. Whole-study context: Sorted CD4+ and CD8+ cells yielded 2.5 to 3.5 ug of DNA on average.

Profiling that covered TCR beta VDJ and CDR3 relied on genomic DNA as its template. Each CDR3 protein is one row after TCRdb ran MiXCR on the reads. Among a few hundred thousand distinct CDR3 sequences listed, over 25% were seen once. The sequencing input was sorted CD4+, CD8+, or CD8+CD57+ T cells (not recorded which) from PBMCs. This TCR came from a human donor with aplastic anemia.

Written as DNA, the CDR3 is TGCAGCCTCTGGGAGGCCATCTTAGGGAACACTGAAGCTTTCTTT. It translates to CSLWEAILGNTEAFF. The V gene is TRBV29-1, the J gene TRBJ1-1, with D uncertain. The ends were cut back, 8 bases at V and 1 base at J, with 20 bases in the middle. This CDR3 is 15 amino acids long. CDR1 is SQVTM and CDR2 is ANQGSEA in the germline V gene.